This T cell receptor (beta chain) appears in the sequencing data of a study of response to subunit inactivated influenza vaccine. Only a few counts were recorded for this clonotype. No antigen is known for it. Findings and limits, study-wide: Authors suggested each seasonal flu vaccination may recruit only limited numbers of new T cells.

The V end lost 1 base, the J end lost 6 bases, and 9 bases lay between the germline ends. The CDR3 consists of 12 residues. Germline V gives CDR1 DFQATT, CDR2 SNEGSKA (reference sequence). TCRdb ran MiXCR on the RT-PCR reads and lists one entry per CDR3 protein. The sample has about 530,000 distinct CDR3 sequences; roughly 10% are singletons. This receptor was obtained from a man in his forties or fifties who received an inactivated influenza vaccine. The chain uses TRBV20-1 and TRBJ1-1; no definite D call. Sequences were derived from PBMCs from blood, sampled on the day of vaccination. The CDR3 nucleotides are TGCAGTGCTAGAGTGTGGAGATCTGAAGCTTTCTTT. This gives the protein CSARVWRSEAFF.